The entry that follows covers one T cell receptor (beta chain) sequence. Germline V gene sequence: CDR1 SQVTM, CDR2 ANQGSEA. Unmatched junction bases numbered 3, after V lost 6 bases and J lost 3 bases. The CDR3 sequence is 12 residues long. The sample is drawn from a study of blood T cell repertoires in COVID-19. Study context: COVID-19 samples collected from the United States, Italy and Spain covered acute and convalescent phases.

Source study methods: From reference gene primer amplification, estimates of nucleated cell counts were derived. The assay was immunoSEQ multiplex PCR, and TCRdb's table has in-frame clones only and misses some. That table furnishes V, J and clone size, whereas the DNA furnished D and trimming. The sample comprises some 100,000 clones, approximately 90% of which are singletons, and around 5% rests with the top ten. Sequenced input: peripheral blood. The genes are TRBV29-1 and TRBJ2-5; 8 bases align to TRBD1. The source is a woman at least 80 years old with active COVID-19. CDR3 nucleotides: TGCAGCGTGAACAGGGGGGAAGAGACCCAGTACTTC. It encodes CSVNRGEETQYF.